The TCR beta chain described here comes from a study of shared clonotypes between healthy human individuals (dated by TCRdb to 2020 to 2022). With regard to the full study: The cohort included three men and two women between 18 and 49 years of age. The study deeply sequenced blood TCR repertoires of several healthy adults to estimate repertoire size and the extent of clonotype sharing between individuals. Each donor's leukapheresis produced roughly between roughly 0.9 and 9 billion PBMCs. Libraries were prepared and TCR repertoires were sequenced by different laboratories using diverse techniques, in order to increase sequencing depth and limit assay-specific biases. For each donor, CD4 naive and CD4 memory were each given three plates, CD8 naive was given two plates, and CD8 memory was given one plate. Study-wide conclusions, independent of this receptor: Pairwise subsampling indicated that sequencing depth was expected to affect the degree of clonotype sharing among donors. Naive subsets generally had larger estimated clonotype richness than memory subsets did. Incomplete sequencing was indicated by rarefaction of sorted-subset datasets, despite the large sequencing depth. Sampling was limited to blood, and TCR repertoires in tissue likely differ from TCR repertoires in blood. The genetic and exposure-history diversity represented was limited by the small number of donors. Sharing across several donors was observed for around 5% of naive CD4, over 3% of naive CD8, about 2.5% of memory CD4, and about 0.39% of memory CD8 clonotypes. Compared with non-shared clonotypes, clonotypes shared by all four sorted-subset donors had higher generation probabilities.

There are 15 amino acids in the CDR3, from cysteine to phenylalanine inclusive. Only CDR3 DNA remains: 45 bases, in frame from the first base. Sequences LGHNA (CDR1) and YSLEER (CDR2) are obtained from the germline V gene. The germline ends are 14 bases apart after V is trimmed by 3 bases and J by 2 bases. Using the deep immunoSEQ assay, multiplex PCR amplified TCR CDR3 regions from genomic DNA. Extracted genomic DNA from each cell subset was distributed evenly across all wells of several immunoSEQ 96-well plates, and each plate was treated as a replicate. For sorted subsets, roughly 200 ng genomic DNA, equal to 25,000 to 35,000 T cell genomes, was loaded into each replicate PCR. Purified libraries were measured with a Qubit 3.0 fluorometer, size-checked on a Bioanalyzer 2100, and measured again with the KAPA Library Quantification kit. Each immunoSEQ 96-well plate was sequenced on its own single-read 150-cycle Illumina NextSeq 550 flow cell. In the authors' own workflow: Because the immunoSEQ output held only junctional sequences and lacked quality scores, the filtering could not match the filtering applied to full-length reads. To assign V/J genes and CDR3, sequences were annotated using PyIR, a Python wrapper for IgBLAST v1.9, with IMGT germline references. Any read was removed if the V/J assignment was weak (E-value above 1e-6), the CDR3 was missing, or the read contained stop codons, out-of-frame junctions, or ambiguous translated residues. A V3J clonotype was defined by an identical inferred V gene, J gene, and CDR3 amino acid sequence. Percentage overlap between repertoires was computed as shared unique clonotypes divided by the size of the smaller repertoire. Richness of each repertoire was evaluated using RTK rarefaction, the Chao1 estimator, and Recon v2.1 estimates of unobserved clonotypes. OLGA was used to compute generation probabilities for all TCRbeta clonotypes that the gDNA method yielded from four donors. TCRdb obtained this table from immuneACCESS and retained in-frame rearrangements with V and J assigned. These tables miss some clones; where compared with another copy, unresolved V genes account for less than half of the shortfall, and the remainder is unexplained. The D gene and trimming were derived from the DNA, and the V and J assignments and clone size from that table. A total of approximately 2.5 million clones appear in this sample, around nine tenths of them only once. The ten top clones hold roughly 0.14% of the sample.

On this clone itself: Which antigen it targets is not known. It has no much larger one-base neighbor in the sample; base qualities were not kept.

The donors were healthy, HIV-negative adults who had no recently reported acute infections or vaccinations. Every donor was a Caucasian adult residing in Nashville, Tennessee, USA. CD4+ T cells were enriched by magnetic negative selection, after which naive cells were positively selected on CD45RA and the negative fraction was taken as the memory subset. After blood collection by leukapheresis, PBMCs were isolated using Ficoll-Histopaque density gradient centrifugation and then cryopreserved in the vapor phase of liquid nitrogen. Analytical flow cytometry was used to check the purity and quantity of each magnetically sorted T cell population. Genomic DNA was isolated from each sorted fraction and quantified by UV absorbance on a Nanodrop 2000c.

This clonotype was sampled from a man aged 18 to 30 in good health. The sample taken for sequencing was naive CD4+ T cells sorted from blood. Reading the label with the study, this specimen's cell subset or site is: CD45RA+ positively selected. The chain was built from TRBV4-3 and TRBJ2-7; possibly the D gene is TRBD1, per 6 matching bases. The nucleotide sequence reads as follows: TGCGCCAGCAGCCAGACACAGGGTGGGACCTACGAGCAGTACTTC. This gives the protein CASSQTQGGTYEQYF.